This record covers a single TCR beta chain. Antigen: not known. One end of the junction is discordant with germline, which a read error may explain. The sample comes from a study of cytomegalovirus exposure and HLA in healthy donors. Germline V gene lookup returns CDR1 SEHNR and CDR2 FQNEAQ (reference sequence). The CDR3 has 15 residues. Study-level points and caveats: About 87% or about 30% of the time was how often most TCR beta V segments were productive, according to an earlier analysis.

The PCR contained 60 Vbeta and 13 Jbeta primers. Clones were sequenced by immunoSEQ multiplex PCR, and TCRdb holds only the in-frame ones, with some missing. The data hold around 120,000 clones, with 80% observed a single time. This chain connects TRBV7-9 to TRBJ1-1; weak D call: TRBD1 (5 bases). The receptor was derived from a man younger than 40 in good health and CMV-seronegative. The material sequenced was PBMCs. The CDR3 spells CSSSLALGGNTEAFF. The CDR3 DNA follows: TGTTCCAGCAGCTTAGCATTGGGGGGAAACACTGAAGCTTTCTTT.